A selection of T cell receptor beta chains follows, all from one sample in a study of T cells in localized non-small cell lung cancer. Libraries were prepared by immunoSEQ multiplex PCR; TCRdb keeps only in-frame clonotypes and omits some of them. The table shows over 2,000 clones, with 25% to 35% occurring only once. The source material was lung tumor tissue, sampled before any cancer treatment. The receptor set was obtained from a male donor at least 60 years old with stage III squamous cell lung carcinoma. The CDR3 runs from the conserved cysteine through the conserved F or W. The D gene is left open where the match is weak. Some rows mark clone size as missing; the rest say once, few, many or name a class of expanded clone.

j_call v_call d_call clone_size cdr3_nt cdr3_aa
TRBJ2-1 TRBV6-8 . large TGTGCCAGCAGTTGGCGGGGCGACAATGAGCAGTTCTTC CASSWRGDNEQFF
TRBJ2-2 TRBV7-6 TRBD1 few TGTGCCAGCAGTGGTCAGGGGGCCACCGGGGAGCTGTTTTTT CASSGQGATGELFF
TRBJ1-1 TRBV15 . few TGTGCCACCAGTGGACAGACCTTGAACACTGAAGCTTTCTTT CATSGQTLNTEAFF
TRBJ2-3 TRBV6-8 TRBD1 . TGTGCCAGCGGACCGGGACAGGGTGTCCCAGATACGCAGTATTTT CASGPGQGVPDTQYF
TRBJ2-1 TRBV11-3 . . TGTGCCAGCAGCGACCCGGGGTGGTCCTACAATGAGCAGTTCTTC CASSDPGWSYNEQFF
TRBJ1-5 TRBV28 . once TGTGCCAGCAGTTTCTGGGGGTCTACGATACAGCCCCAGCATTTT CASSFWGSTIQPQHF
TRBJ2-5 TRBV27 TRBD1 . TGTGCCAGCAAACTAAGGGACAGGGTGGGAGAGACCCAGTACTTC CASKLRDRVGETQYF
TRBJ2-2 TRBV19 . . TGTGCCAGTGGACTTAGGAGTAGCGGAAACACCGGGGAGCTGTTTTTT CASGLRSSGNTGELFF
TRBJ2-1 TRBV11-1 TRBD2 few TGTGCCAGCAGCCGCGGGACTAGTCTTCAGAATGAGCAGTTCTTC CASSRGTSLQNEQFF
TRBJ2-1 TRBV6-8 TRBD2 . TGTGCCAGCAGTTTGGGACTAGGGCCTTGGAATGAGCAGTTCTTC CASSLGLGPWNEQFF
TRBJ2-7 TRBV19 . few TGTGCCAGTAGTACAGGCTCCTACGAGCAGTACTTC CASSTGSYEQYF
TRBJ2-3 TRBV14 TRBD1 . TGTGCCAGCAGCCAAGAAAGTTCTAGGGACAGGGGTGCCGCAGATACGCAGTATTTT CASSQESSRDRGAADTQYF
TRBJ2-2 TRBV28 . few TGTGCCAGCAGCATTGGGGGTAGCACCGGGGAGCTGTTTTTT CASSIGGSTGELFF
TRBJ2-3 TRBV9 . few TGTGCCAGCAGTGGGGTTAGCATCCGTTACACAGATACGCAGTATTTT CASSGVSIRYTDTQYF
TRBJ2-7 TRBV11-3 . medium-sized TGTGCCAGCAGCTCCCTCGGCCGGGAAAGCTACGAGCAGTACTTC CASSSLGRESYEQYF
TRBJ1-2 TRBV11-3 . large TGTGCCAGCAGCCGTTGGGACGGCTCGGGGGACTATGGCTACACCTTC CASSRWDGSGDYGYTF
TRBJ2-2 TRBV9 . large TGTGCCAGCAGCGTAGCCGGGAGCACCGGGGAGCTGTTTTTT CASSVAGSTGELFF
TRBJ1-1 TRBV7-2 . . TGTGCCAGCAGCTCCGGGACTCACACTGAAGCTTTCTTT CASSSGTHTEAFF
TRBJ2-7 TRBV28 TRBD1 . TGTGCCAGCAGTCATAACAGGGGTTTACAAGAGCAGTACTTC CASSHNRGLQEQYF
TRBJ2-2 TRBV5-1 TRBD1 . TGCGCCAGCAGCTTGGCTACAGGGGCAAACACCGGGGAGCTGTTTTTT CASSLATGANTGELFF
TRBJ1-1 TRBV30 . . TGTGCCTGGAGTGAGGGTGGGACTGAAGCTTTCTTT CAWSEGGTEAFF
TRBJ1-1 TRBV18 . few TGTGCCAGCTCACCCAGGGACGCTGAAGCTTTCTTT CASSPRDAEAFF
TRBJ1-4 TRBV6-8 TRBD1 medium-sized TGTGCCACCAAGACCGGACAGGGGTATAAACTGTTTTTT CATKTGQGYKLFF